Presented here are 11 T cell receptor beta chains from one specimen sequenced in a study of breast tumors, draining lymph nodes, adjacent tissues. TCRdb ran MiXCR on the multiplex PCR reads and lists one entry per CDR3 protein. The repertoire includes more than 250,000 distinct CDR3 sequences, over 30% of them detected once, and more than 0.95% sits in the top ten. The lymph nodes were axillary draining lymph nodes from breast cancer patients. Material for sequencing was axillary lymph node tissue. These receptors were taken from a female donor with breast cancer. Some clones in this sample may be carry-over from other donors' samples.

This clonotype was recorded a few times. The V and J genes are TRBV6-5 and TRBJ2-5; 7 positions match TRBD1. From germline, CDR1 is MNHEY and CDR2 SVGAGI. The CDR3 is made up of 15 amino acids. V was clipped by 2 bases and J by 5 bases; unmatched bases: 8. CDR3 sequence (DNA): TGTGCCAGCAGTTACAGGGCAGGGGGTCGGGAGACCCAGTACTTC. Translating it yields CASSYRAGGRETQYF.

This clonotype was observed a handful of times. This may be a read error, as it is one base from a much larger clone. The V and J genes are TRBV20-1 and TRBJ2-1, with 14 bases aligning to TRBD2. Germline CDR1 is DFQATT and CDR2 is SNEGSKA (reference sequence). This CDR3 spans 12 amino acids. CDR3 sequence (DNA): TGCAGTGCTAGCCCGGGACTAGCGGGAGCGGAATTC. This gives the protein CSASPGLAGAEF.

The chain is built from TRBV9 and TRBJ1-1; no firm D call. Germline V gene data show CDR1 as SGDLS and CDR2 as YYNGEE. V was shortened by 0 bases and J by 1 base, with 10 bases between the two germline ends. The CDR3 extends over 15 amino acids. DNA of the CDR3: TGTGCCAGCAGCGTAGTCGGACTGACGAACACTGAAGCTTTCTTT. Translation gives CASSVVGLTNTEAFF.

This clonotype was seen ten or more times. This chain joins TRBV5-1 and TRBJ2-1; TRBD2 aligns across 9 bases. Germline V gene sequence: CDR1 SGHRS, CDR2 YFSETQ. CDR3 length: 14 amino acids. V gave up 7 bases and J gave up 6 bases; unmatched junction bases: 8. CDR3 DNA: TGCGCCAGCCGTACCGCGGGGGGGGCCAATGAGCAGTTCTTC. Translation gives CASRTAGGANEQFF.

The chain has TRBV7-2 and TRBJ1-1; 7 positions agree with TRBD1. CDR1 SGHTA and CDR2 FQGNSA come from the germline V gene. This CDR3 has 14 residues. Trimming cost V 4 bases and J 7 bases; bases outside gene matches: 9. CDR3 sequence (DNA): TGTGCCAGCAGCTCTCAGACAGGGATTGTTGAAGCTTTCTTT. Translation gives CASSSQTGIVEAFF.

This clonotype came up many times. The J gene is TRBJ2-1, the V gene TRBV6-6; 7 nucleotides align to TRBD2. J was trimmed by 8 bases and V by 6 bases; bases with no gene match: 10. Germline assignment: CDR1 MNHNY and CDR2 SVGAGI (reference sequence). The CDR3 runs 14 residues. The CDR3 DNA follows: TGTGCCAGCAGCTTGGGACTATCTTCCGATGAGCAGTTCTTC. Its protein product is CASSLGLSSDEQFF.

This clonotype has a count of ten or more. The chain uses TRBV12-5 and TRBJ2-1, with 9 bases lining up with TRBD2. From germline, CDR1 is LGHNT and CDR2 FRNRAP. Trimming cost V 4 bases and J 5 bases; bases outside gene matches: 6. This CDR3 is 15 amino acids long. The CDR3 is CASGWGASGNNEQFF. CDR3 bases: TGTGCTAGTGGTTGGGGTGCTAGCGGGAACAATGAGCAGTTCTTC.

CDR3 coding DNA: TGTGCCAGCTCACCTCCCGGTCCCTCCTACAATGAGCAGTTCTTC. This encodes CASSPPGPSYNEQFF. This rearrangement joins TRBV18 to TRBJ2-1, with unresolved D. CDR3 length equals 15 residues. Germline lookup yields CDR1 KGHSH and CDR2 LQKENI. Trimming pared 3 bases from V and 0 bases from J, leaving 9 bases between.

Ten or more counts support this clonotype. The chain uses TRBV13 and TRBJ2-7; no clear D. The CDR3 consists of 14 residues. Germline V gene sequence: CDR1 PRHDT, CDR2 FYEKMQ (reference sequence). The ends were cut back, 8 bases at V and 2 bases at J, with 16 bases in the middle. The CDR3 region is CASRPLDRTYEQYF. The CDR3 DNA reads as TGTGCCAGCCGACCCCTGGACCGAACCTACGAGCAGTACTTC.

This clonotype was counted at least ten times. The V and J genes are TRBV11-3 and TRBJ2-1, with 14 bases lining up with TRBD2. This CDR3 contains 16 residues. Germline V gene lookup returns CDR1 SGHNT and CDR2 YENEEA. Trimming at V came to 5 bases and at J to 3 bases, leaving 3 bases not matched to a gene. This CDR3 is CASSAGTSGSYNEQFF. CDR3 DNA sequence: TGTGCCAGCAGCGCAGGGACTAGCGGGAGCTACAATGAGCAGTTCTTC. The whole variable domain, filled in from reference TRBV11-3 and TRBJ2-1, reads EAGVVQSPRYKIIEKKQPVAFWCNPISGHNTLYWYLQNLGQGPELLIRYENEEAVDDSQLPKDRFSAERLKGVDSTLKIQPAELGDSAVYLCASSAGTSGSYNEQFFGPGTRLTVL.

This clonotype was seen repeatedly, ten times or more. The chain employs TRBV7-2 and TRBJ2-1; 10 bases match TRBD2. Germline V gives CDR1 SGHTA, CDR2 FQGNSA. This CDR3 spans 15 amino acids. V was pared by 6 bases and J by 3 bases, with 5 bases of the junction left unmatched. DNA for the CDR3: TGTGCCAGCAGGGAAACTAGCGGGAACTACAATGAGCAGTTCTTC. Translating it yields CASRETSGNYNEQFF.